This T cell receptor (beta chain) was profiled in a study of blood T cell repertoires in COVID-19. The repertoire was sequenced with immunoSEQ multiplex PCR; TCRdb's copy has only in-frame clones and lacks some. The repertoire consists of fewer than 300,000 clones, with about 91% occurring once and the leading ten covering 2.5% to 3%. Sequenced sample: peripheral blood. This sequence originates from a person aged 18 to 35 with COVID-19, enrolled during active disease.

CDR3 amino acids: CASSSQTGTYFYGYTF. For the CDR3, the DNA is TGTGCCAGCAGCTCCCAGACAGGGACCTACTTCTATGGCTACACCTTC. The gene calls are TRBV5-6 and TRBJ1-2; 7 positions match TRBD1. CDR3 length: 16 amino acids. Trimming took 3 bases from V and 4 from J; bases not matched to a gene: 12. Germline values: CDR1 SGHDT, CDR2 YYEEEE. Full variable domain (outside the CDR3, taken from reference TRBV5-6 and TRBJ1-2): DAGVTQSPTHLIKTRGQQVTLRCSPKSGHDTVSWYQQALGQGPQFIFQYYEEEERQRGNFPDRFSGHQFPNYSSELNVNALLLGDSALYLCASSSQTGTYFYGYTFGSGTRLTVV.